These 16 T cell receptor beta chains came from one sample sequenced in a study of identical twins. TCRdb analysed the 5' RACE reads with MiXCR anew, one entry per CDR3 protein. The sample carries approximately 590,000 distinct CDR3 sequences, over 8.5% recorded once. In addition, the sample was reused for a study of yellow fever vaccine responses in identical twins.

Sequences were obtained from PBMCs. All receptors come from a woman between 18 and 29 years old in good health.

The CDR3 loop reads CSADLLKLAFTHTQYF. CDR3 in DNA: TGCAGTGCCGACTTACTAAAGCTAGCGTTTACCCATACGCAGTATTTT. The V gene is TRBV20-1, the J gene TRBJ2-3, with D possibly TRBD2 on 6 matching bases. Looked up from germline, CDR1 is DFQATT and CDR2 is SNEGSKA (reference sequence). This CDR3 is 16 amino acids long. The ends were cut back, 6 bases at V and 7 bases at J, with 26 bases in the middle.

V and J are TRBV11-2 and TRBJ2-3, with 13 bases fitting TRBD2. The V gene's germline CDR1 is SGHAT and CDR2 FQNNGV. Germline trimming cut 6 bases from V and 4 bases from J; bases unmatched to any gene: 7. This CDR3 contains 16 residues. The CDR3 DNA reads as TGTGCCAGCAGTTTGGGACTAGCGGGGAGCTCAGATACGCAGTATTTT. Translation: CASSLGLAGSSDTQYF.

The chain recombines TRBV6-6 with TRBJ1-2; D is perhaps TRBD1 (5 bases). V was trimmed by 6 bases and J by 4 bases, leaving 12 bases between them. The germline CDR1 and CDR2 sequences are MNHNY and SVGAGI (reference sequence). The CDR3 contains 13 residues. This CDR3 is CASSSQALYGYTF. The CDR3 nucleotides are TGTGCCAGCAGCTCACAGGCCCTCTATGGCTACACCTTC.

The chain has TRBV5-1 and TRBJ2-1; D perhaps matches TRBD2 (6 bases). Trimming took off 0 bases at V and 5 bases at J, with 15 bases between the two ends. From germline, CDR1 is SGHRS and CDR2 YFSETQ. The CDR3 spans 16 residues. The CDR3 DNA reads as TGCGCCAGCAGCTTGGCTTCCAGCGGGTCTGACAATGAGCAGTTCTTC. Residues: CASSLASSGSDNEQFF.

This clonotype has a count of ten or more. The gene calls are TRBV12-3 or TRBV12-4 and TRBJ2-1; tentatively, D is TRBD2 (7 bases). This CDR3 comprises 17 residues. The germline V and J ends were trimmed by 3 bases and 3 bases, with 18 bases remaining between them. The CDR3 is CASSFLGAGASYNEQFF. For the CDR3, the DNA is TGTGCCAGCAGTTTTCTTGGTGCGGGGGCTAGCTACAATGAGCAGTTCTTC.

V is TRBV29-1 and J is TRBJ1-2, with 8 positions matching TRBD1. The CDR3 is made up of 12 amino acids. After removal of 6 bases from V and 2 bases from J, the junction contained 2 bases not matched to a gene. In germline, CDR1 is SQVTM, CDR2 ANQGSEA. CDR3 region: CSVDRANYGYTF. The CDR3 DNA reads as TGCAGCGTGGACAGGGCCAACTATGGCTACACCTTC.

The V gene is TRBV5-5, the J gene TRBJ2-1; 8 bases line up with TRBD1. V gave up 5 bases and J gave up 4 bases; unmatched junction bases: 14. The V gene's germline CDR1 is SGHKS and CDR2 YYEKEE (reference sequence). The CDR3 covers 17 residues. The DNA of the CDR3 is TGTGCCAGCAGGGATTGGACAGGGAAGGGGGTTTACAATGAGCAGTTCTTC. Its protein product is CASRDWTGKGVYNEQFF.

This clonotype was seen repeatedly, ten times or more. The rearrangement joins TRBV3-1 to TRBJ2-5; 7 nucleotides line up with TRBD2. Trimming removed 0 bases from V and 4 bases from J; junction bases left unmatched: 8. There are 16 residues in the CDR3. Germline V gene sequence: CDR1 LGHDT, CDR2 YNNKEL (reference sequence). CDR3 residues: CASSQEWGGTGETQYF. CDR3 nucleotides: TGTGCCAGCAGCCAAGAATGGGGGGGGACCGGAGAGACCCAGTACTTC.

This clonotype was seen more than once but under ten times. This chain uses TRBV6-1 with TRBJ2-2, with D unclear. V was pared by 7 bases and J by 0 bases, with 12 bases between. This CDR3 is 15 amino acids long. CDR1 and CDR2 (germline): MNHNS, SASEGT. In nucleotides, the CDR3 is TGTGCCAGCATTCTTACTCACGCGAACACCGGGGAGCTGTTTTTT. It translates to CASILTHANTGELFF.

The chain combines TRBV24-1 with TRBJ2-1, with 10 bases aligning to TRBD2. The length of the CDR3 is 18 residues. V trimming: 4 bases; J trimming: 3 bases; junction bases outside the gene matches: 11. CDR1 is KGHDR and CDR2 is SFDVKD in the germline V gene. The CDR3 DNA sequence: TGTGCCACCAGTGACCACCCTGGGACTAGCGCAATCTACAATGAGCAGTTCTTC. It yields the protein CATSDHPGTSAIYNEQFF.

In this sample, this clonotype turned up a few times. CDR3 protein: CSARASGTNEQFF. The CDR3 bases are TGCAGTGCTAGGGCTAGCGGGACAAATGAGCAGTTCTTC. V and J are TRBV20-1 and TRBJ2-1; 9 positions agree with TRBD2. This CDR3 spans 13 amino acids. CDR1 and CDR2 (germline): DFQATT, SNEGSKA (reference sequence). V shed 3 bases, J shed 7 bases, and the junction held 4 bases outside the gene matches.

This clonotype was observed at least ten times. The chain is built from TRBV9 and TRBJ2-5; TRBD2 might be the D (6 bases). The CDR3 is made up of 13 amino acids. Trimming pared 6 bases from V and 5 bases from J, leaving 14 bases between. CDR1 and CDR2 (germline): SGDLS, YYNGEE. The CDR3 is CASNLDGGETQYF. CDR3 nucleotide sequence: TGTGCCAGCAACCTAGACGGAGGGGAGACCCAGTACTTC.

The table lists this clonotype with many counts. For the CDR3, the DNA is TGTGCCAGCAGACCCGGGGTGCCGGAGTACAATGAGCAGTTCTTC. It specifies CASRPGVPEYNEQFF. The chain is built from TRBV6-2 or TRBV6-3 and TRBJ2-1, with D maybe TRBD2 (5 bases). V gave up 6 bases and J gave up 4 bases, with 16 bases separating them. This CDR3 is 15 amino acids long. Germline CDR1 is MNHEY and CDR2 is SVGEGT.

This chain joins TRBV7-6 and TRBJ2-5, with no clear D. Trimming left V 1 base short and J 5 bases short, with 17 bases between. This CDR3 region has 16 residues. Germline V gives CDR1 SGHVS, CDR2 FNYEAQ. CDR3 nucleotide sequence: TGTGCCAGCAGCTTAGTTATAGGGTCTTTGGGGGAGACCCAGTACTTC. Translation gives CASSLVIGSLGETQYF.

The V gene is TRBV7-2, the J gene TRBJ2-5; the match to TRBD2 covers 13 bases. Trimming removed 4 bases from V and 6 bases from J; junction bases left unmatched: 5. Per germline, CDR1 SGHTA and CDR2 FQGNSA. The CDR3 spans 15 residues. The chain's CDR3 is CASSSGLAGIKTQYF. The DNA of the CDR3 is TGTGCCAGCAGCTCGGGACTAGCGGGAATAAAGACCCAGTACTTC.

This clonotype occurred many times. The genes are TRBV5-1 and TRBJ2-5, with no clear D. Germline loops: CDR1 SGHRS, CDR2 YFSETQ. V was cut by 0 bases and J by 2 bases, with 11 bases left in between. This CDR3 contains 15 residues. CDR3 DNA: TGCGCCAGCAGCTTGGGACTTCAGGTACAAGAGACCCAGTACTTC. Translation: CASSLGLQVQETQYF.